This note documents a single TCR beta chain sequence. Original processing methods: By means of reference gene primer amplification, nucleated cell counts were estimated. Profiled with immunoSEQ multiplex PCR; TCRdb holds only in-frame clones, not every one. V and J calls and clone size come straight from that table; D and trimming were deduced from the DNA. The sample holds 350,000 or so clones, approximately 89% seen once. This record comes from a study of blood T cell repertoires in COVID-19. The V segment lost 4 bases and the J segment 3 bases; nucleotides outside the gene matches: 5. Germline V gene data show CDR1 as MDHEN and CDR2 as SYDVKM. The CDR3 extends over 15 amino acids.

The sequence was obtained from a woman aged 55-69 years with COVID-19, enrolled during active disease. The sample consisted of peripheral blood. V is TRBV28 and J is TRBJ1-3; 8 bases are shared with TRBD1. CDR3: CASSYPGGGGNTIYF. CDR3 in DNA: TGTGCCAGCAGTTACCCAGGGGGCGGTGGAAACACCATATATTTT.